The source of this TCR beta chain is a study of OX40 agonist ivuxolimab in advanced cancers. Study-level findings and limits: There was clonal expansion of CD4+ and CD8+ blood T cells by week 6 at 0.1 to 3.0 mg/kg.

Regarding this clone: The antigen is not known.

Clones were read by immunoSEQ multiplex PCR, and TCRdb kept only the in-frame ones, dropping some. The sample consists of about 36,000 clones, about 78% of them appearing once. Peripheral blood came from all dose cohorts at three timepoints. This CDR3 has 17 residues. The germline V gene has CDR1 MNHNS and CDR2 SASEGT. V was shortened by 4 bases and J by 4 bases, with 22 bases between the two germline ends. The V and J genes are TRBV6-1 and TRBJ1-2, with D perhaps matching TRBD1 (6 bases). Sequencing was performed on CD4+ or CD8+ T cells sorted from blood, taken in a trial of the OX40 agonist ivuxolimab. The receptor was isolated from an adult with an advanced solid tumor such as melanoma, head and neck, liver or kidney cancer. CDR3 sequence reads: CASSVVLSGGQGYGYTF. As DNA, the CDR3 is TGTGCCAGCAGTGTGGTCTTATCTGGGGGGCAGGGCTATGGCTACACCTTC.